The 29 T cell receptor beta chains reported below all come from one sample, sequenced in a study of identical twins. TCRdb itself ran the 5' RACE reads through MiXCR, one entry per CDR3 protein. The data show about 1.7 million distinct CDR3 sequences, more than 30% seen once. The sequencing sample was made of cord blood. All receptors derive from a newborn girl in good health.

The chain couples TRBV10-3 to TRBJ2-1; 9 nucleotides line up with TRBD2. CDR1 and CDR2 (germline): ENHRY, SYGVKD. The V and J ends lost 4 bases and 6 bases, in that order; junction bases with no gene match: 7. This CDR3 has 15 amino acids. This chain's CDR3 is CAISGAGGPPNEQFF. The DNA for the CDR3 is TGTGCCATCAGTGGTGCGGGGGGGCCGCCCAATGAGCAGTTCTTC.

The CDR3 region is CASGLSTGTYGYTF. CDR3 DNA: TGCGCCAGCGGCCTATCGACAGGGACCTATGGCTACACCTTC. J is TRBJ1-2 and V is TRBV5-1; TRBD1 agrees at 7 bases. The CDR3 length is 14 residues. Germline assignment: CDR1 SGHRS and CDR2 YFSETQ. The junction had 10 bases not matched to a gene; V was cut back by 7 bases and J by 4 bases.

Notes on this clonotype: This clone may be a read error of a much larger clone one base away. The chain recombines TRBV29-1 with TRBJ2-1; 9 bases are a match to TRBD2. The CDR3 runs to 14 residues. CDR1 and CDR2 (germline): SQVTM, ANQGSEA. The CDR3 is CSAKLAGIYSEQFF. DNA of the CDR3: TGCAGCGCTAAACTAGCGGGTATTTACAGTGAGCAGTTCTTC.

This chain joins TRBV10-3 and TRBJ2-7, with 7 bases aligning to TRBD1. V shed 6 bases, J shed 0 bases, and the junction held 5 bases outside the gene matches. This CDR3 comprises 14 residues. Looked up from germline, CDR1 is ENHRY and CDR2 is SYGVKD. CDR3 nucleotides: TGTGCCATCAGAAGGACAGGAGACTCCTACGAGCAGTACTTC. This encodes CAIRRTGDSYEQYF.

This clonotype has just a few counts. This chain joins TRBV9 and TRBJ2-1; D could derive from TRBD1 or TRBD2 (6 bases each). CDR3 length: 19 residues. The V end was cut by 4 bases, the J end by 0 bases, with 23 bases between. The germline gives CDR1 SGDLS, CDR2 YYNGEE. CDR3 nucleotide sequence: TGTGCCAGCAGCAGACCCAGGGATCCGGGGGCCTTCTCCTACAATGAGCAGTTCTTC. It encodes CASSRPRDPGAFSYNEQFF.

This clonotype was detected ten times or more. J is TRBJ2-7 and V is TRBV10-3, with a weak D call TRBD1 (6 bases). The V gene's germline CDR1 is ENHRY and CDR2 SYGVKD. The CDR3 is made up of 17 amino acids. Trimming shortened V by 0 bases and J by 1 base, and 16 bases separated the two germline ends. The CDR3 sequence: CAISESMGRGKSYEQYF. CDR3 DNA sequence: TGTGCCATCAGTGAGTCGATGGGCAGGGGTAAATCCTACGAGCAGTACTTC.

The sample holds one count of this clonotype. The CDR3 region is CSARDAAGGQPQHF. The CDR3 bases are TGCAGTGCTAGAGACGCCGCAGGGGGCCAGCCCCAGCATTTT. This chain connects TRBV20-1 to TRBJ1-5, with 8 bases matching TRBD1. J gave up 7 bases and V 0 bases, and 5 bases lay outside the gene matches. CDR1 is DFQATT, CDR2 SNEGSKA, per germline (reference sequence). The CDR3 sequence is 14 residues long.

This clonotype showed up just a few times. V gene TRBV5-1 combines with J gene TRBJ2-1; 14 bases map to TRBD2. Per the germline V gene, CDR1 is SGHRS and CDR2 is YFSETQ. V shed 4 bases and J 4 bases; nucleotides not matched to a gene: 7. This CDR3 region has 17 residues. Written as DNA, the CDR3 is TGCGCCAGCAGCACCGGACTAGCGGGGGGATTATACAATGAGCAGTTCTTC. Amino acid sequence: CASSTGLAGGLYNEQFF.

This clonotype has only a few counts. This chain connects TRBV20-1 to TRBJ1-2, with a tentative D call TRBD1 (6 bases). Between the trimmed V and J ends, which lost 3 bases and 3 bases, there was a span of 14 bases. Germline CDR1 and CDR2: DFQATT and SNEGSKA (reference sequence). The CDR3 covers 14 residues. In nucleotides, the CDR3 is TGCAGTGCTAGGGGCGGGGGCGCGGACTATGGCTACACCTTC. Protein: CSARGGGADYGYTF.

The chain carries TRBV27 and TRBJ2-7; a possible D gene is TRBD1 (6 bases). The CDR3 has 16 amino acids. From germline, CDR1 is MNHEY and CDR2 SMNVEV (reference sequence). V lost 3 bases and J 1 base, leaving 16 bases between the germline ends. The CDR3: CASSFVVRGRSYEQYF. CDR3 nucleotides: TGTGCCAGCAGTTTCGTGGTCAGGGGCCGATCCTACGAGCAGTACTTC.

The chain links TRBV27 to TRBJ1-6; D not resolved. This CDR3 is built from 12 residues. Looked up from germline, CDR1 is MNHEY and CDR2 is SMNVEV (reference sequence). V lost 6 bases and J 5 bases, leaving 5 bases between the germline ends. The CDR3, as DNA: TGTGCCAGCAGCTATAATAATTCACCCCTCCACTTT. This translates into CASSYNNSPLHF.

The V call is TRBV5-1, the J call TRBJ2-6; no clear D. Germline assignment: CDR1 SGHRS and CDR2 YFSETQ. The germline V and J ends were trimmed by 5 bases and 4 bases, with 16 bases remaining between them. The CDR3 runs 16 residues. CDR3 in amino acids: CASSYDIVRGANVLTF. The CDR3 DNA reads as TGCGCCAGCAGTTACGACATCGTGAGGGGGGCCAACGTCCTGACTTTC.

The chain couples TRBV4-1 to TRBJ1-2, with D possibly TRBD1 on 5 matching bases. The germline V and J ends were trimmed by 2 bases and 2 bases, with 6 bases remaining between them. Per germline, CDR1 MGHRA and CDR2 YSYEKL. The CDR3 length is 13 residues. Here the CDR3 DNA reads TGCGCCAGCAGCCAACGGGACAACTATGGCTACACCTTC. It is translated as CASSQRDNYGYTF.

This clonotype was seen a handful of times. The chain couples TRBV6-6 to TRBJ2-7, with D perhaps TRBD2 (5 bases). V was trimmed by 2 bases and J by 0 bases, leaving 8 bases between them. CDR3 length: 14 residues. Germline assignment: CDR1 MNHNY and CDR2 SVGAGI (reference sequence). The DNA for the CDR3 is TGTGCCAGCAGTTACACAACTAGCTCCTACGAGCAGTACTTC. It encodes CASSYTTSSYEQYF.

The chain's CDR3 is CASTFGDKGSGANVLTF. The CDR3 DNA follows: TGTGCCAGCACCTTCGGCGACAAGGGATCTGGGGCCAACGTCCTGACTTTC. V is TRBV12-3 or TRBV12-4 and J is TRBJ2-6; D unresolved. The V end lost 7 bases, the J end lost 1 base, and 17 bases lay between the germline ends. The CDR3 runs 17 residues.

Notes on this clonotype: This could be a read error, since a much larger clone is one nucleotide away. The chain joins TRBV9 to TRBJ2-1, with D possibly TRBD2 on 5 matching bases. The J call is uncertain, as TRBJ2-7 better fits the DNA end. This CDR3 has 15 residues. Germline V gives CDR1 SGDLS, CDR2 YYNGEE. The CDR3 DNA is TGTGCCAGCAGCGTAGCGGGGAGCTCCTACAATGAGCAGTACTTC. Translating gives CASSVAGSSYNEQYF.

This clonotype showed up just a few times. V is TRBV21-1 and J is TRBJ2-1. With the DNA end fitting TRBJ2-7 better, the J assignment may be wrong. TRBV21-1 is flagged as a pseudogene. The CDR3 extends over 17 amino acids. CDR3 DNA: TGTGCCAGCAGCAAAGGTCTGAGCGGGGGCTCCTACAATGAGCAGTACTTC. The encoded protein is CASSKGLSGGSYNEQYF.

The CDR3 DNA reads as TGTGCCAGCGGAGGGGTCGACAGCTACACCGGGGAGCTGTTTTTT. Encoded protein: CASGGVDSYTGELFF. The rearrangement uses TRBV6-6 and TRBJ2-2, with a possible D match to TRBD2 (6 bases). The V gene lost 8 bases and the J gene lost 3 bases, with 16 bases spanning the gap. Per the germline V gene, CDR1 is MNHNY and CDR2 is SVGAGI (reference sequence). CDR3 length: 15 amino acids.

The gene calls are TRBV5-6 and TRBJ2-2; D not resolved. V lost 4 bases and J lost 1, with 8 bases in between. There are 14 residues in the CDR3. The germline CDR1 and CDR2 sequences are SGHDT and YYEEEE. The CDR3 protein is CASSLTWNTGELFF. The CDR3 region has the DNA TGTGCCAGCAGCCTTACTTGGAACACCGGGGAGCTGTTTTTT.

This clonotype was seen a handful of times. J is TRBJ2-1 and V is TRBV20-1; the match to TRBD2 covers 10 bases. Losses at the gene ends were 6 bases for V and 8 bases for J; bases not matched to a gene: 4. CDR3 size: 12 residues. Looked up from germline, CDR1 is DFQATT and CDR2 is SNEGSKA (reference sequence). The CDR3 sequence is CSARTSGDEQFF. The CDR3 DNA sequence: TGCAGTGCGCGGACTAGCGGCGATGAGCAGTTCTTC.

This clonotype was recorded a few times. A read error may be the cause here, since a much bigger clone is one base away. The chain couples TRBV27 to TRBJ1-2, with 11 bases aligning to TRBD1. Germline-derived CDR1 and CDR2 are MNHEY and SMNVEV (reference sequence). With V trimmed by 4 bases and J by 7 bases, 2 bases remained unmatched. The CDR3 is 13 residues long. Written as DNA, the CDR3 is TGTGCCAGCAGTTGGACAGGGGGCTCTGGCTACACCTTC. It codes for CASSWTGGSGYTF.

This clonotype has only a few counts. J is TRBJ1-1 and V is TRBV3-1; D is undetermined. CDR3 length: 13 amino acids. Trimming pared 4 bases from V and 5 bases from J, leaving 11 bases between. Germline lookup yields CDR1 LGHDT and CDR2 YNNKEL (reference sequence). Here the CDR3 DNA reads TGTGCCAGCAGCCCCGGGGATTGGACTGAAGCTTTCTTT. It translates to CASSPGDWTEAFF.

This clonotype was counted between two and nine times. The chain carries TRBV6-6 and TRBJ1-1; D uncertain. V dropped 4 bases and J dropped 4 bases, with 19 bases sitting between them. The germline CDR1 and CDR2 sequences are MNHNY and SVGAGI (reference sequence). This CDR3 region has 16 residues. This chain's CDR3 is CASSFLRVSGGTEAFF. The CDR3 coding sequence is TGTGCCAGCAGTTTCTTGCGAGTCAGCGGCGGCACTGAAGCTTTCTTT.

This clonotype was counted between two and nine times. The V and J genes are TRBV4-1 and TRBJ2-1; D may correspond to TRBD1 or TRBD2 (5 bases each). The V end was cut by 0 bases, the J end by 1 base, with 7 bases between. CDR1 is MGHRA, CDR2 YSYEKL, per germline. The CDR3 loop spans 15 amino acids. This CDR3 reads CASSQEEGSYNEQFF. Here the CDR3 DNA reads TGCGCCAGCAGCCAAGAAGAGGGGTCCTACAATGAGCAGTTCTTC.

The chain employs TRBV5-6 and TRBJ2-1; a weak D match, TRBD1 (6 bases). Trimming left V 5 bases short and J 3 bases short, with 15 bases between. The CDR3 contains 15 residues. CDR1 and CDR2 from the germline V gene are SGHDT and YYEEEE. For the CDR3, the DNA is TGTGCCAGCAGTTCCGGACAGCGGCTCTACAATGAGCAGTTCTTC. As protein: CASSSGQRLYNEQFF. Full variable domain (missing parts from reference TRBV5-6 and TRBJ2-1): DAGVTQSPTHLIKTRGQQVTLRCSPKSGHDTVSWYQQALGQGPQFIFQYYEEEERQRGNFPDRFSGHQFPNYSSELNVNALLLGDSALYLCASSSGQRLYNEQFFGPGTRLTVL.

This clonotype was counted only a few times. A clone one base away is much larger, so this may be a read error. The chain combines TRBV6-5 with TRBJ2-3; no clear D gene. CDR3 size: 13 residues. Between the trimmed V and J ends, which lost 0 bases and 2 bases, there was a span of 3 bases. Germline lookup yields CDR1 MNHEY and CDR2 SVGAGI. Written as DNA, the CDR3 is TGTGCCAGCAGTTACTCGGCCACAGATACGCAGTATTTT. As protein: CASSYSATDTQYF.

The chain joins TRBV29-1 to TRBJ2-7; possible D gene TRBD2, 6 bases. Germline V gives CDR1 SQVTM, CDR2 ANQGSEA. The V and J ends lost 4 bases and 1 base respectively, with 11 bases between them. The CDR3 totals 13 residues. The DNA for the CDR3 is TGCAGCGTTGCCCCGGACTATTCCTACGAGCAGTACTTC. Its translation is CSVAPDYSYEQYF.

This clonotype was counted a few times. The chain joins TRBV28 to TRBJ1-1, with 9 bases lining up with TRBD1. The J segment lost 1 base and the V segment lost 6 bases, leaving 6 bases of the junction unmatched. This CDR3 contains 15 residues. Germline lookup yields CDR1 MDHEN and CDR2 SYDVKM. The CDR3 DNA follows: TGTGCCAGCAGGGAGACAGGGGGAGCGAACACTGAAGCTTTCTTT. Its translation is CASRETGGANTEAFF.

The chain combines TRBV15 with TRBJ1-2, with D possibly TRBD1 on 5 matching bases. V shed 3 bases and J shed 4 bases, with 9 bases lying between them. This CDR3 is built from 13 residues. Germline CDR1 is LNHNV and CDR2 is YYDKDF (reference sequence). CDR3 in amino acids: CATSRAGTYGYTF. The DNA of the CDR3 is TGTGCCACCAGCAGGGCAGGGACCTATGGCTACACCTTC.